This TCR beta chain was obtained from a study of T-cell memory formation after mild COVID-19. About the study: Across donors, TCR clusters were largely donor specific. Notes on the study in general: Contracting clones from day 15 to 85 had balanced CD4/CD8; later expanders favoured CD4+. SARS-CoV-2 specificity of second-wave clones peaking day 37 was unconfirmed.

The germline gives CDR1 MNHNY, CDR2 SVGAGI (reference sequence). The CDR3 runs 14 residues. Trimming removed 2 bases at V and 5 bases at J, with 9 bases between. TCRdb recomputed calls from the 5' RACE reads with MiXCR, one row per CDR3 protein. The data hold hundreds of thousands of distinct CDR3 sequences, with about 18% observed a single time. With regard to this clonotype: No antigen is known for it.

The sequence was obtained from an adult woman who had mild COVID-19 (a few samples of this study predate the infection). Cell type and time point are not known. Sequencing input: PBMCs or a T cell subset sorted from them (not recorded which). The chain links TRBV6-6 to TRBJ2-2, with TRBD1 as a possible D gene (5 bases). The CDR3 DNA is TGTGCCAGCAGTTACAGGGGCGAGACCGGGGAGCTGTTTTTT. Protein sequence: CASSYRGETGELFF.